The next 23 T cell receptor beta chains were all read from a single sample in a study of blood T cells in healthy people across ages. The use of a sample-barcoded 5' primer and a J-beta primer mix characterized a second PCR of about 7 to 12 cycles. TCRdb processed the 5' RACE reads anew with MiXCR; each CDR3 protein has one entry. The sample records hundreds of thousands of distinct CDR3 sequences, roughly 50% being singletons. Specimen: blood. These receptors originate from a man in his 60s in good health.

The rearrangement joins TRBV4-1 to TRBJ2-5, with 7 bases fitting TRBD1. The ends lost 1 base at V and 5 bases at J; junction bases unmatched: 10. CDR1 MGHRA and CDR2 YSYEKL come from the germline V gene. The CDR3 consists of 16 residues. The CDR3 nucleotides read TGCGCCAGCAGCCAAGTTAGGGACAGTGGAGCCGAGACCCAGTACTTC. It is translated as CASSQVRDSGAETQYF.

This clonotype was counted between two and nine times. This chain joins TRBV28 and TRBJ2-5, with TRBD1 as a possible D gene (6 bases). Per the germline V gene, CDR1 is MDHEN and CDR2 is SYDVKM. V lost 5 bases and J lost 7, with 14 bases in between. The CDR3 sequence is 13 residues long. CDR3 sequence (DNA): TGTGCCAGCAGTCCCGGACAGAGATGGACCCAGTACTTC. It encodes CASSPGQRWTQYF.

The chain is built from TRBV27 and TRBJ2-5, with TRBD2 matching over 8 bases. Trimming cost V 7 bases and J 2 bases; bases outside gene matches: 12. In germline, CDR1 is MNHEY, CDR2 SMNVEV (reference sequence). The CDR3 runs 16 residues. The CDR3 protein is CASKGGREGLQETQYF. The CDR3 DNA reads as TGTGCCAGCAAAGGGGGTCGGGAGGGGCTACAAGAGACCCAGTACTTC.

The chain uses TRBV5-6 and TRBJ2-1; D perhaps matches TRBD1 (6 bases). V was shortened by 5 bases and J by 9 bases, with 15 bases between the two germline ends. Per the germline V gene, CDR1 is SGHDT and CDR2 is YYEEEE. The CDR3 consists of 13 residues. The CDR3, as DNA: TGTGCCAGCAGTCGTATAACAGGGCCTGAGCAGTTCTTC. Amino acid sequence: CASSRITGPEQFF.

The V call is TRBV10-3, the J call TRBJ1-2; 9 nucleotides agree with TRBD1. The germline V gene has CDR1 ENHRY and CDR2 SYGVKD. The V and J ends lost 5 bases and 8 bases, in that order; junction bases with no gene match: 6. This CDR3 comprises 13 residues. This CDR3 is CAISPGTGTGYTF. The CDR3, as DNA: TGTGCCATCAGTCCCGGGACAGGGACCGGCTACACCTTC.

The chain combines TRBV15 with TRBJ2-7; D is possibly TRBD2 (6 bases). The CDR3 consists of 16 residues. V gave up 4 bases and J gave up 0 bases, with 16 bases separating them. The germline V gene encodes CDR1 LNHNV and CDR2 YYDKDF (reference sequence). The CDR3 is CATSKGTGTHSYEQYF. The DNA of the CDR3 is TGTGCCACCAGCAAAGGGACCGGGACTCACTCCTACGAGCAGTACTTC.

The chain recombines TRBV5-1 with TRBJ2-1, with 14 bases lining up with TRBD2. The germline V gene has CDR1 SGHRS and CDR2 YFSETQ. CDR3 length: 16 amino acids. J lost 7 bases, V lost 4 bases, and 7 bases had no gene match. CDR3: CASSATSGGARNEQFF. Here the CDR3 DNA reads TGCGCCAGCAGCGCGACTAGCGGGGGGGCCAGGAATGAGCAGTTCTTC.

The chain employs TRBV11-2 and TRBJ2-5; TRBD1 matches at 9 bases. The end of the DNA aligns better with TRBJ2-7, so the J call may be wrong. The CDR3 loop spans 15 amino acids. Germline V CDR1 and CDR2: SGHAT, FQNNGV. As DNA, the CDR3 is TGTGCCAGCAGCTTAGATCGGGACAGGGTCTACGAGCAGTACTTC. Its protein is CASSLDRDRVYEQYF.

The rearrangement joins TRBV5-1 to TRBJ2-7; D not resolved. This CDR3 has 14 amino acids. Germline assignment: CDR1 SGHRS and CDR2 YFSETQ. V was trimmed by 5 bases and J by 0 bases, leaving 12 bases between them. The CDR3 region has the DNA TGCGCCAGCAGGGATGACCTCGACTCCTACGAGCAGTACTTC. It translates to CASRDDLDSYEQYF.

V is TRBV4-2 and J is TRBJ2-7; D is unclear. CDR1 is LGHNA and CDR2 is YNFKEQ in the germline V gene. Deletions cut 3 bases from V and 7 bases from J, with 10 bases between. The CDR3 sequence is 12 residues long. The CDR3 sequence is CASSQLYNEQYF. CDR3 bases: TGTGCCAGCAGCCAGCTGTACAATGAGCAGTACTTC.

The chain's CDR3 is CAIGFSYEQYF. DNA for the CDR3: TGTGCCATAGGTTTTTCCTACGAGCAGTACTTC. This chain links TRBV6-6 with TRBJ2-7; unclear D gene. V was cut by 10 bases and J by 1 base, with 8 bases left in between. The CDR3 totals 11 residues. CDR1 and CDR2 (germline): MNHNY, SVGAGI (reference sequence).

This clonotype was seen only a few times. The V and J genes are TRBV7-2 and TRBJ2-5; 7 nucleotides agree with TRBD2. Germline V gives CDR1 SGHTA, CDR2 FQGNSA. Trimming removed 5 bases from V and 5 bases from J; junction bases left unmatched: 8. CDR3 length equals 14 residues. CDR3 protein: CASSISGTGETQYF. In DNA, the CDR3 is TGTGCCAGCAGCATAAGCGGGACGGGGGAGACCCAGTACTTC. Combining the CDR3 with reference TRBV7-2 and TRBJ2-5 gives the whole variable domain GAGVSQSPSNKVTEKGKDVELRCDPISGHTALYWYRQSLGQGLEFLIYFQGNSAPDKSGLPSDRFSAERTGGSVSTLTIQRTQQEDSAVYLCASSISGTGETQYFGPGTRLLVL.

This clonotype was detected a few times. CDR3 DNA: TGCAGCGCCCGGACAGAGACCTACGAGCAGTACTTC. Protein sequence: CSARTETYEQYF. The V and J genes are TRBV29-1 and TRBJ2-7, with D possibly TRBD1 on 6 matching bases. Trimming cost V 7 bases and J 2 bases, with 12 bases left between them. Looked up from germline, CDR1 is SQVTM and CDR2 is ANQGSEA. The CDR3 has 12 amino acids.

CDR3: CASTPGRGYNEQFF. The CDR3 coding sequence is TGTGCCAGCACCCCAGGGCGGGGCTACAATGAGCAGTTCTTC. The chain couples TRBV6-6 to TRBJ2-1, with D possibly being TRBD2 (6 bases). Trimming took off 7 bases at V and 3 bases at J, with 13 bases between the two ends. CDR1 is MNHNY and CDR2 is SVGAGI in the germline V gene (reference sequence). CDR3 size: 14 residues.

The V gene is TRBV19, the J gene TRBJ2-7, with 9 bases fitting TRBD1. The closer fit of TRBJ2-5 to the DNA end suggests the J call may be wrong. There are 15 residues in the CDR3. Germline V gives CDR1 LNHDA, CDR2 SQIVND (reference sequence). The DNA for the CDR3 is TGTGCCAGTAGCGAAACAGGGGGCCACCAAGAGACCCAGTACTTC. Translation gives CASSETGGHQETQYF.

The gene calls are TRBV20-1 and TRBJ2-1; D might be TRBD2 (7 bases). The ends were cut back, 5 bases at V and 9 bases at J, with 17 bases in the middle. The length of the CDR3 is 13 residues. Germline V gives CDR1 DFQATT, CDR2 SNEGSKA (reference sequence). In nucleotides, the CDR3 is TGCAGTGCTGCCGGGTCGGGGGGCGGTGAGCAGTTCTTC. Translated: CSAAGSGGGEQFF.

The V call is TRBV20-1, the J call TRBJ1-4, with D maybe TRBD1 (5 bases). The CDR3 spans 11 residues. With 6 bases removed from V and 3 bases from J, the gap between germline ends came to 5 bases. Germline V gene sequence: CDR1 DFQATT, CDR2 SNEGSKA (reference sequence). The CDR3 protein is CSAGANEKLFF. DNA of the CDR3: TGCAGTGCGGGGGCTAATGAAAAACTGTTTTTT.

The rearrangement links TRBV5-1 to TRBJ2-5; TRBD1 matches at 8 bases. Germline loops: CDR1 SGHRS, CDR2 YFSETQ. The CDR3 runs to 15 residues. The junction had 6 bases not matched to a gene; V was cut back by 4 bases and J by 1 base. This CDR3 reads CASSIGQGRQETQYF. The CDR3, as DNA: TGCGCCAGCAGCATAGGACAGGGACGCCAAGAGACCCAGTACTTC.

The chain links TRBV11-3 to TRBJ2-1; either TRBD1 or TRBD2 may fit D (6 bases each). Germline V gene sequence: CDR1 SGHNT, CDR2 YENEEA. The V end lost 4 bases, the J end lost 2 bases, and 15 bases lay between the germline ends. The CDR3 totals 16 residues. The DNA for the CDR3 is TGTGCCAGCAGCTCCTCATGGGGGGCCGCCTACAATGAGCAGTTCTTC. This sequence encodes CASSSSWGAAYNEQFF.

The chain is built from TRBV20-1 and TRBJ2-5, with D maybe TRBD1 (7 bases). This CDR3 spans 14 amino acids. V lost 5 bases and J 2 bases, leaving 15 bases between the germline ends. Germline loops: CDR1 DFQATT, CDR2 SNEGSKA (reference sequence). CDR3 in amino acids: CSAARGTVQETQYF. DNA for the CDR3: TGCAGTGCTGCACGCGGGACAGTTCAAGAGACCCAGTACTTC.

This clonotype showed up just a few times. This chain connects TRBV20-1 to TRBJ2-1; 8 bases align to TRBD2. Germline V gives CDR1 DFQATT, CDR2 SNEGSKA (reference sequence). This CDR3 is built from 12 residues. V lost 6 bases and J lost 12; bases outside the gene matches: 10. CDR3 sequence (DNA): TGCAGTGCACTTCTTCCCGGGGGGGGGCAGTTCTTC. Translating it yields CSALLPGGGQFF.

This clonotype came up many times. The gene calls are TRBV7-2 and TRBJ2-6, with 8 positions matching TRBD1. CDR3 size: 17 residues. Germline loops: CDR1 SGHTA, CDR2 FQGNSA. The V and J ends lost 5 bases and 1 base, in that order; junction bases with no gene match: 7. For the CDR3, the DNA is TGTGCCAGCAGCCTGCGCCGGACAGGGTCTGGGGCCAACGTCCTGACTTTC. It encodes CASSLRRTGSGANVLTF.

This chain uses TRBV20-1 with TRBJ1-4; D unclear. Trimming pared 5 bases from V and 7 bases from J, leaving 14 bases between. The CDR3 is 13 residues long. Germline lookup yields CDR1 DFQATT and CDR2 SNEGSKA (reference sequence). CDR3 bases: TGCAGTGCTGGACTTGGAGGAGGTGAAAAACTGTTTTTT. Its translation: CSAGLGGGEKLFF.